Presented here are 30 T cell receptor beta chains from one specimen sequenced in a study of cytomegalovirus exposure and HLA in healthy donors. The primer mix had 60 Vbeta and 13 Jbeta primers. TCRdb's copy holds only in-frame clones and misses some; the assay was immunoSEQ multiplex PCR. The sample shows around 130,000 clones, around 77% of them seen only once. Material: PBMCs. All receptors come from a middle-aged man in good health and CMV-seronegative.

This clone was counted once. Written as DNA, the CDR3 is TGTGCCAGCATAACGACTAGCGGGAGTTACGAGCAGTACTTC. This gives the protein CASITTSGSYEQYF. The chain is built from TRBV28 and TRBJ2-7; 12 bases fit TRBD2. CDR3 length: 14 amino acids. Germline trimming cut 7 bases from V and 4 bases from J; bases unmatched to any gene: 5. The V gene's germline CDR1 is MDHEN and CDR2 SYDVKM.

The V call is TRBV28, the J call TRBJ2-7, with 9 bases matching TRBD1. This CDR3 contains 14 residues. The V and J ends lost 5 bases and 6 bases, in that order; junction bases with no gene match: 8. Germline values: CDR1 MDHEN, CDR2 SYDVKM. CDR3 protein: CASSQGTGMSEQYF. CDR3 bases: TGTGCCAGCAGTCAAGGGACAGGGATGAGCGAGCAGTACTTC.

This chain joins TRBV5-1 and TRBJ2-2, with TRBD1 matching 8 bases. Looked up from germline, CDR1 is SGHRS and CDR2 is YFSETQ. V lost 5 bases to trimming and J lost 2 bases; unmatched junction nucleotides: 5. This CDR3 region has 15 residues. The CDR3 DNA reads as TGCGCCAGCAGAAGACAGGGGCTAAACACCGGGGAGCTGTTTTTT. This encodes CASRRQGLNTGELFF.

The chain joins TRBV29-1 to TRBJ1-2, with a possible D match to TRBD1 (5 bases). The CDR3 covers 14 residues. V lost 3 bases to trimming and J lost 4 bases, with 15 bases between them. Germline CDR1 SQVTM, CDR2 ANQGSEA. The DNA for the CDR3 is TGCAGCGTTGATCAAGGCAAGCAGGGCTATGGCTACACCTTC. This sequence encodes CSVDQGKQGYGYTF. Using reference TRBV29-1 and TRBJ1-2 for the parts outside the CDR3, the full variable domain is SAVISQKPSRDICQRGTSLTIQCQVDSQVTMMFWYRQQPGQSLTLIATANQGSEATYESGFVIDKFPISRPNLTFSTLTVSNMSPEDSSIYLCSVDQGKQGYGYTFGSGTRLTVV.

The CDR3 DNA reads as TGCAGCGTTGAGTATGGAGGGGAAGGAGGCTACACCTTC. Protein: CSVEYGGEGGYTF. The J gene is TRBJ1-2, the V gene TRBV29-1; a weak D match, TRBD1 (5 bases). The CDR3 is 13 amino acids. V lost 3 bases and J lost 8, with 16 bases in between. Germline assignment: CDR1 SQVTM and CDR2 ANQGSEA.

CDR3 loop: CAIKDGTSGRAEQYF. DNA for the CDR3: TGTGCCATCAAGGACGGGACTAGCGGGAGGGCCGAGCAGTACTTC. The V call is TRBV10-3, the J call TRBJ2-7; 16 bases map to TRBD2. Germline-derived CDR1 and CDR2 are ENHRY and SYGVKD. V lost 7 bases and J lost 6; bases outside the gene matches: 6. The CDR3 covers 15 residues.

V usage is TRBV4-1 and J usage is TRBJ1-6; 9 bases map to TRBD1. Germline CDR1 is MGHRA and CDR2 is YSYEKL. J lost 7 bases, V lost 3 bases, and 4 bases had no gene match. The CDR3 totals 15 residues. CDR3 region: CASSQGQGYNSPLHF. DNA for the CDR3: TGCGCCAGCAGCCAGGGACAGGGCTACAATTCACCCCTCCACTTT.

This clone turned up a few times. The chain carries TRBV21-1 and TRBJ1-5; the table's D gene call, TRBD1, was not cross checked with the DNA. TRBV21-1 is reported as a pseudogene. There are 19 residues in the CDR3. In DNA, the CDR3 is TGTGCCAGCAGCAAAGACTCTATCCAGCGGACAGAACTCAATCAGCCCCAGCATTTT. It encodes CASSKDSIQRTELNQPQHF.

This chain links TRBV28 with TRBJ2-1; TRBD2 aligns across 9 bases. Germline-derived CDR1 and CDR2 are MDHEN and SYDVKM. Losses at the gene ends were 4 bases for V and 4 bases for J; bases not matched to a gene: 8. The CDR3 consists of 16 residues. CDR3 in amino acids: CASSSPGREGYNEQFF. The CDR3 nucleotides read TGTGCCAGCAGTTCCCCCGGGCGGGAGGGGTACAATGAGCAGTTCTTC.

This clone was recorded only once. This sequence joins TRBV27 and TRBJ1-2; tentatively, D is TRBD1 (6 bases). V was shortened by 4 bases and J by 6 bases, with 15 bases between the two germline ends. There are 14 residues in the CDR3. The germline V gene has CDR1 MNHEY and CDR2 SMNVEV (reference sequence). In DNA, the CDR3 is TGTGCCAGCAGTTCCTACAGGGTGCACGATGGCTACACCTTC. Protein product: CASSSYRVHDGYTF.

This chain joins TRBV7-8 and TRBJ2-5, with 8 bases that match TRBD2. The V and J ends lost 5 bases and 5 bases, in that order; junction bases with no gene match: 7. Germline lookup yields CDR1 SGHVS and CDR2 FQNEAQ. The CDR3 has 14 residues. This CDR3 is CASSLGLARETQYF. The CDR3 DNA sequence: TGTGCCAGCAGCCTCGGACTAGCTCGGGAGACCCAGTACTTC.

This clone was seen only a few times. The chain has TRBV27 and TRBJ2-1, with D maybe TRBD2 (7 bases). Between the trimmed V and J ends, which lost 8 bases and 2 bases, there was a span of 16 bases. This CDR3 has 15 residues. Germline CDR1 reads MNHEY; CDR2 reads SMNVEV (reference sequence). This CDR3 is CASGSRGAAYNEQFF. The CDR3 DNA follows: TGTGCCAGCGGGTCCCGGGGGGCCGCCTACAATGAGCAGTTCTTC.

The chain uses TRBV6-5 and TRBJ2-1; 8 bases align to TRBD2. Trimming at V came to 6 bases and at J to 0 bases, leaving 4 bases not matched to a gene. Germline CDR1 reads MNHEY; CDR2 reads SVGAGI. The CDR3 has 15 residues. CDR3 sequence (DNA): TGTGCCAGCAGGTCGGGAGGGCCCTCCTACAATGAGCAGTTCTTC. Its protein product is CASRSGGPSYNEQFF.

This chain uses TRBV28 with TRBJ2-5; D is unresolved. The germline gives CDR1 MDHEN, CDR2 SYDVKM. Trimming took off 6 bases at V and 7 bases at J, with 9 bases between the two ends. CDR3 length equals 11 residues. The CDR3 here is CASSSAGTQYF. The CDR3 DNA reads as TGTGCCAGCAGCTCCGCCGGGACCCAGTACTTC.

J is TRBJ2-1 and V is TRBV4-2; 7 bases map to TRBD2. The CDR3 consists of 15 residues. Germline CDR1 LGHNA, CDR2 YNFKEQ. V lost 2 bases, J lost 1 base, and 2 bases stayed unmatched. CDR3 residues: CASSQSSGSYNEQFF. The CDR3 nucleotides are TGTGCCAGCAGCCAAAGTAGCGGGTCCTACAATGAGCAGTTCTTC.

This clone was detected only a few times. The rearrangement uses TRBV28 and TRBJ2-7; 13 bases map to TRBD2. The CDR3 is 14 residues long. Germline V gene lookup returns CDR1 MDHEN and CDR2 SYDVKM. With 8 bases clipped from V and 6 bases from J, the junction kept 7 bases outside the gene matches. DNA for the CDR3: TGTGCCAGCGTAAGGACTAGCGGGAGTGGCGAGCAGTACTTC. Amino acids: CASVRTSGSGEQYF.

This rearrangement joins TRBV18 to TRBJ2-7; D might be TRBD2 (5 bases). The ends were cut back, 5 bases at V and 0 bases at J, with 5 bases in the middle. In germline, CDR1 is KGHSH, CDR2 LQKENI. The length of the CDR3 is 12 residues. The CDR3 is CASSGSSYEQYF. CDR3 nucleotides: TGTGCCAGCTCAGGGAGCTCCTACGAGCAGTACTTC.

This clone was seen a handful of times. The chain joins TRBV28 to TRBJ2-7; D may be TRBD2 (5 bases). Germline CDR1 is MDHEN and CDR2 is SYDVKM. This CDR3 is built from 15 residues. V was pared by 5 bases and J by 3 bases, with 17 bases between. The chain's CDR3 is CASSASSLGHYEQYF. CDR3 DNA: TGTGCCAGCAGTGCTAGCAGCCTCGGGCACTACGAGCAGTACTTC.

The table lists this clone with a few counts. This chain connects TRBV28 to TRBJ2-1, with 9 bases matching TRBD1. The V segment lost 9 bases and the J segment 3 bases; nucleotides outside the gene matches: 9. This CDR3 comprises 15 residues. Per germline, CDR1 MDHEN and CDR2 SYDVKM. The CDR3 here is CASNRGQGFYNEQFF. The CDR3 nucleotides are TGTGCCAGTAACCGGGGACAGGGATTCTACAATGAGCAGTTCTTC.

The chain recombines TRBV7-6 with TRBJ2-3; TRBD2 matches 13 bases. CDR1 is SGHVS, CDR2 FNYEAQ, per germline. The CDR3 has 17 amino acids. V was clipped by 5 bases and J by 0 bases; unmatched bases: 5. CDR3 nucleotide sequence: TGTGCCAGCAGCCCGGGACTAGCGGGGTCTAGCACAGATACGCAGTATTTT. Protein sequence: CASSPGLAGSSTDTQYF.

In DNA form, the CDR3 reads TGTGCCAGCAGCAGAACGACAGTTTTTAACTATGGCTACACCTTC. Protein product: CASSRTTVFNYGYTF. This chain links TRBV9 with TRBJ1-2, with a tentative D call TRBD1 (5 bases). V shed 4 bases and J shed 1 base, with 14 bases lying between them. The CDR3 runs to 15 residues. From germline, CDR1 is SGDLS and CDR2 YYNGEE.

The genes are TRBV5-1 and TRBJ2-1, with TRBD2 as a possible D gene (5 bases). Germline lookup yields CDR1 SGHRS and CDR2 YFSETQ. The V end was cut by 4 bases, the J end by 9 bases, with 11 bases between. This CDR3 has 12 residues. The CDR3 region is CASSPQAGEQFF. The CDR3 bases are TGCGCCAGCAGCCCGCAGGCGGGTGAGCAGTTCTTC.

The V call is TRBV9, the J call TRBJ1-1; a possible D gene is TRBD1 (6 bases). The CDR3 contains 19 residues. V lost 3 bases to trimming and J lost 1 base, with 25 bases between them. CDR1 and CDR2 from the germline V gene are SGDLS and YYNGEE. The CDR3 region is CASSAHIPYSGTQNTEAFF. The CDR3 nucleotides are TGTGCCAGCAGCGCACATATACCATACTCCGGGACACAGAACACTGAAGCTTTCTTT.

The CDR3, as DNA: TGCGCCAGCGCCTTACTCTCTGGGGCCAACGTCCTGACTTTC. Its protein product is CASALLSGANVLTF. This chain links TRBV5-1 with TRBJ2-6; D is unresolved. CDR3 size: 14 residues. Trimming stripped 7 bases from V and 0 bases from J, with 8 bases between. In germline, CDR1 is SGHRS, CDR2 YFSETQ.

The chain recombines TRBV25-1 with TRBJ2-7; 12 bases agree with TRBD2. The length of the CDR3 is 13 residues. V lost 6 bases, J lost 4 bases, and 1 base stayed unmatched. The germline V gene has CDR1 MGHDK and CDR2 SYGVNS. The CDR3 protein is CASRLAGGYEQYF. In DNA form, the CDR3 reads TGTGCCAGCAGGCTAGCGGGAGGGTACGAGCAGTACTTC.

The chain uses TRBV5-8 and TRBJ2-7, with 7 bases identical to TRBD1. The J segment lost 3 bases and the V segment lost 4 bases, leaving 4 bases of the junction unmatched. CDR3 size: 13 residues. Per germline, CDR1 SGHTS and CDR2 YDEGEE. CDR3 region: CASSPGQIYEQYF. In DNA form, the CDR3 reads TGTGCCAGCAGCCCGGGACAGATCTACGAGCAGTACTTC.

In this sample, this clone turned up a few times. This chain uses TRBV28 with TRBJ2-5; no clear D gene. The CDR3 length is 11 residues. Between the trimmed V and J ends, which lost 6 bases and 5 bases, there was a span of 7 bases. Germline V gene sequence: CDR1 MDHEN, CDR2 SYDVKM. The CDR3 DNA is TGTGCCAGCAGGTATCGGGAGACCCAGTACTTC. Translating gives CASRYRETQYF.

The chain combines TRBV18 with TRBJ2-1; D is ambiguous. Germline V gives CDR1 KGHSH, CDR2 LQKENI. V lost 0 bases and J lost 8, with 8 bases in between. The CDR3 runs to 13 residues. CDR3 nucleotides: TGTGCCAGCTCACCACCTACTGTGTATGAGCAGTTCTTC. As protein: CASSPPTVYEQFF.

The chain uses TRBV30 and TRBJ1-1, with D unresolved. V was trimmed by 4 bases and J by 3 bases, leaving 12 bases between them. The CDR3 has 13 amino acids. Per the germline V gene, CDR1 is GTSNPN and CDR2 is SVGIG (reference sequence). The CDR3 coding sequence is TGTGCCTGGAAGGCGTCGAGGGACACTGAAGCTTTCTTT. Amino acid sequence: CAWKASRDTEAFF.

The J gene is TRBJ2-1, the V gene TRBV7-2; 8 bases map to TRBD1. Trimming at V came to 5 bases and at J to 1 base, leaving 4 bases not matched to a gene. CDR1 is SGHTA and CDR2 is FQGNSA in the germline V gene. The CDR3 totals 15 residues. CDR3 sequence (DNA): TGTGCCAGCAGCGCCACAGGGGGATCCTACAATGAGCAGTTCTTC. This translates into CASSATGGSYNEQFF. Based on the CDR3 plus reference TRBV7-2 and TRBJ2-1, the full variable domain is GAGVSQSPSNKVTEKGKDVELRCDPISGHTALYWYRQSLGQGLEFLIYFQGNSAPDKSGLPSDRFSAERTGGSVSTLTIQRTQQEDSAVYLCASSATGGSYNEQFFGPGTRLTVL.